Following are 20 T cell receptor beta chains from one sample sequenced in a study of T-cell reconstitution after alpha-beta-depleted transplantation in children. The TCRbeta library was prepared with unique molecular identifiers. Via MiXCR, TCRdb re-called the PCR reads, giving one row per CDR3 protein. The repertoire holds about 210,000 distinct CDR3 sequences, with around a sixth as singletons. Sequenced here: PBMCs, mostly from graft donor cells, sampled 360 days after TCRalphabeta/CD19-depleted stem cell transplant. The receptors come from a male patient aged 2 to 10 who had a stem cell transplant for acute lymphoblastic leukemia, so the T cells may come from the graft donor.

V usage is TRBV24-1 and J usage is TRBJ2-5; 8 nucleotides line up with TRBD1. Trimming removed 4 bases from V and 2 bases from J; junction bases left unmatched: 5. Germline CDR1 reads KGHDR; CDR2 reads SFDVKD. CDR3 size: 15 residues. Here the CDR3 reads CATSDPTGGQETQYF. The CDR3 coding sequence is TGTGCCACCAGTGACCCCACAGGGGGGCAAGAGACCCAGTACTTC.

V and J are TRBV14 and TRBJ2-7; TRBD2 matches at 11 bases. V lost 4 bases and J lost 4; bases outside the gene matches: 6. The CDR3 is 15 amino acids. Germline V gene sequence: CDR1 SGHDN, CDR2 FVKESK. CDR3 region: CASSPSGGPQYEQYF. The CDR3 nucleotides read TGTGCCAGCAGCCCTAGCGGGGGGCCTCAATACGAGCAGTACTTC.

The chain combines TRBV7-6 with TRBJ1-6; the match to TRBD1 covers 7 bases. CDR3 length equals 16 residues. CDR1 and CDR2 from the germline V gene are SGHVS and FNYEAQ. The junction had 6 bases not matched to a gene; V was cut back by 0 bases and J by 7 bases. Here the CDR3 reads CASSLARNRGNSPLHF. The CDR3 region has the DNA TGTGCCAGCAGCTTAGCGCGGAACAGGGGAAATTCACCCCTCCACTTT.

This clonotype has more than one count but fewer than ten. The chain employs TRBV2 and TRBJ2-1; 12 bases are a match to TRBD2. Looked up from germline, CDR1 is SNHLY and CDR2 is FYNNEI. The trim removed 3 bases at V and 4 bases at J, leaving 1 base unmatched. This CDR3 is 15 amino acids long. CDR3 loop: CASSEGTSGYNEQFF. The CDR3 DNA follows: TGTGCCAGCAGTGAGGGGACTAGCGGGTACAATGAGCAGTTCTTC.

This clonotype appeared a few times. This rearrangement joins TRBV4-1 to TRBJ1-1; perhaps TRBD1 as D (5 bases). CDR3 length equals 16 residues. The ends were cut back, 4 bases at V and 5 bases at J, with 20 bases in the middle. Germline assignment: CDR1 MGHRA and CDR2 YSYEKL. For the CDR3, the DNA is TGCGCCAGCAGCCCGAGTCCCCGGGACGGGTGGACTGAAGCTTTCTTT. Translated: CASSPSPRDGWTEAFF.

This clonotype was detected only a few times. J is TRBJ2-7 and V is TRBV6-2 or TRBV6-3, with TRBD2 identical over 7 bases. Per germline, CDR1 MNHEY and CDR2 SVGEGT. With 6 bases clipped from V and 3 bases from J, the junction kept 8 bases outside the gene matches. The CDR3 runs 14 residues. For the CDR3, the DNA is TGTGCCAGCAGCCGCCGGGGGGACCTCTACGAGCAGTACTTC. This sequence encodes CASSRRGDLYEQYF.

The chain joins TRBV5-1 to TRBJ2-1, with 8 bases that match TRBD1. After removal of 0 bases from V and 8 bases from J, the junction contained 13 bases not matched to a gene. The CDR3 runs to 17 residues. The germline V gene has CDR1 SGHRS and CDR2 YFSETQ. The CDR3 region is CASSLAPGQERGDEQFF. As DNA, the CDR3 is TGCGCCAGCAGCTTGGCTCCGGGACAGGAAAGAGGAGATGAGCAGTTCTTC.

The chain is built from TRBV7-8 and TRBJ2-4; the D call may be TRBD1 or TRBD2 (5 bases each). The CDR3 loop spans 18 amino acids. The germline gives CDR1 SGHVS, CDR2 FQNEAQ. The V and J ends lost 1 base and 2 bases respectively, with 18 bases between them. The CDR3 is CASSLGVVREWTKNIQYF. CDR3 bases: TGTGCCAGCAGCTTAGGGGTAGTCAGGGAGTGGACCAAAAACATTCAGTACTTC.

This chain joins TRBV20-1 and TRBJ2-3; D possibly matches TRBD1 or TRBD2 (5 bases each). V was shortened by 6 bases and J by 4 bases, with 17 bases between the two germline ends. The length of the CDR3 is 14 residues. CDR1 and CDR2 from the germline V gene are DFQATT and SNEGSKA (reference sequence). CDR3 nucleotides: TGCAGTGCATGGGGGTTCGAATTAGCAGATACGCAGTATTTT. Amino acids: CSAWGFELADTQYF.

This clonotype has a count of ten or more. The genes are TRBV27 and TRBJ1-4, with D perhaps TRBD1 (5 bases). Per germline, CDR1 MNHEY and CDR2 SMNVEV (reference sequence). Trimming shortened V by 8 bases and J by 6 bases, and 13 bases separated the two germline ends. The CDR3 spans 13 residues. CDR3 region: CASRLGRYEKLFF. The CDR3, as DNA: TGTGCCAGCCGCCTGGGACGGTATGAAAAACTGTTTTTT.

This clonotype was seen a few times. The V gene is TRBV5-6, the J gene TRBJ2-5, with TRBD2 as a possible D gene (6 bases). The CDR3 is made up of 15 amino acids. The V end was cut by 4 bases, the J end by 5 bases, with 18 bases between. The V gene's germline CDR1 is SGHDT and CDR2 YYEEEE. The CDR3 protein is CASSRRRTGRETQYF. The DNA for the CDR3 is TGTGCCAGCAGCCGCCGCAGGACGGGGAGGGAGACCCAGTACTTC.

J is TRBJ1-2 and V is TRBV7-2, with D possibly matching TRBD1 (6 bases). The V gene's germline CDR1 is SGHTA and CDR2 FQGNSA. Trimming removed 5 bases from V and 7 bases from J, with 8 bases in between. The CDR3 runs to 11 residues. The CDR3 bases are TGTGCCAGCAGCACAGGGCGTGGCTACACCTTC. Its protein product is CASSTGRGYTF.

This clonotype was seen only once. The J gene is TRBJ1-1, the V gene TRBV12-3 or TRBV12-4, with a possible D match to TRBD1 (6 bases). The ends were cut back, 1 base at V and 5 bases at J, with 14 bases in the middle. The CDR3 extends over 15 amino acids. In nucleotides, the CDR3 is TGTGCCAGCAGTTTAGAAACGGGGGGGCTTACTGAAGCTTTCTTT. Protein product: CASSLETGGLTEAFF.

The chain combines TRBV20-1 with TRBJ1-5; unclear D gene. Germline V gives CDR1 DFQATT, CDR2 SNEGSKA (reference sequence). The ends were cut back, 7 bases at V and 3 bases at J, with 19 bases in the middle. This CDR3 is built from 15 residues. This chain's CDR3 is CSVPGGSRYNQPQHF. The DNA for the CDR3 is TGCAGTGTCCCCGGTGGTAGCAGGTACAATCAGCCCCAGCATTTT.

The CDR3 region has the DNA TGTGCCAGCAGTTTAGTCACTAGTGAGCAGTTCTTC. This codes for CASSLVTSEQFF. This chain joins TRBV28 and TRBJ2-1; a possible D gene is TRBD2 (5 bases). The germline CDR1 and CDR2 sequences are MDHEN and SYDVKM. V shed 2 bases and J shed 9 bases, with 8 bases lying between them. CDR3 length: 12 residues.

The V gene is TRBV3-1, the J gene TRBJ2-1; D remains ambiguous. This CDR3 has 10 amino acids. Germline V lookup: CDR1 LGHDT, CDR2 YNNKEL (reference sequence). The V gene lost 4 bases and the J gene lost 15 bases, with 10 bases spanning the gap. DNA of the CDR3: TGTGCCAGCAGCCTTGGTAGGATGTTCTTC. Encoded protein: CASSLGRMFF.

The chain is built from TRBV29-1 and TRBJ2-7; a weak D match, TRBD1 (5 bases). With 5 bases removed from V and 5 bases from J, the gap between germline ends came to 13 bases. This CDR3 spans 12 amino acids. Germline V gene lookup returns CDR1 SQVTM and CDR2 ANQGSEA. CDR3 nucleotides: TGCAGCGTTCCCTGGGGCCACCACGAGCAGTACTTC. Its protein is CSVPWGHHEQYF.

V usage is TRBV9 and J usage is TRBJ1-1; D gene ambiguous. Trimming stripped 3 bases from V and 0 bases from J, with 9 bases between. Per germline, CDR1 SGDLS and CDR2 YYNGEE. The CDR3 runs 14 residues. The CDR3 nucleotides are TGTGCCAGCAGCGCGAATATAATGAACACTGAAGCTTTCTTT. It yields the protein CASSANIMNTEAFF.

This chain uses TRBV6-5 with TRBJ2-7; the D gene is possibly TRBD1 (5 bases). Per the germline V gene, CDR1 is MNHEY and CDR2 is SVGAGI. Trimming stripped 5 bases from V and 5 bases from J, with 13 bases between. The CDR3 totals 13 residues. CDR3 loop: CASSPRRVHEQYF. Written as DNA, the CDR3 is TGTGCCAGCAGTCCCCGCAGGGTTCACGAGCAGTACTTC.

This clonotype occurred a few times. This CDR3 reads CASSSRRRGSDTQYF. The CDR3 nucleotides are TGTGCCAGCAGCTCCCGGCGGCGGGGCTCAGATACGCAGTATTTT. This chain joins TRBV7-2 and TRBJ2-3, with D maybe TRBD2 (6 bases). CDR3 size: 15 residues. From germline, CDR1 is SGHTA and CDR2 FQGNSA. The ends were cut back, 4 bases at V and 4 bases at J, with 15 bases in the middle.